The rows below give T cell receptor beta chains drawn from one sample of a study of Ad26.COV2.S vaccination and SARS-CoV-2 variants. Sequencing used immunoSEQ multiplex PCR; TCRdb keeps in-frame clones, though not all of them. The data contain fewer than 400,000 clones, over 80% of them singletons. The input for sequencing was peripheral blood, taken in a trial of Ad26.COV2.S vaccine versus placebo. Every receptor here comes from a person between 18 and 65 years old who received the Ad26.COV2.S COVID-19 vaccine or a placebo. Both conserved end residues are part of each CDR3. The D gene is left open where the match is weak. The listing skips clone size in some rows; elsewhere it reads once, few, many or a size class.

TRBV6-6	TRBJ2-7	.	16	.	TGTGCCAGCAGTTACTCTAATGCAGGGGACGGCTACGAGCAGTACTTC	CASSYSNAGDGYEQYF
TRBV5-1	TRBJ1-1	.	12	.	TGCGCCAGCAGCCGGACAAACACTGAAGCTTTCTTT	CASSRTNTEAFF
TRBV9	TRBJ1-3	TRBD1	14	.	TGTGCCAGCAGTCTCAGGGGGCCTGGAAACACCATATATTTT	CASSLRGPGNTIYF
TRBV7-9	TRBJ1-6	.	17	.	TGTGCCAGCAGCTTAGCGATGGCAGGGGAATTCAATTCACCCCTCCACTTT	CASSLAMAGEFNSPLHF
TRBV6-6	TRBJ1-3	.	15	.	TGTGCCAGCAGCCGCGCCGGGATCTCTGGAAACACCATATATTTT	CASSRAGISGNTIYF
TRBV7-8	TRBJ1-5	.	16	few	TGTGCCAGCAGCTTAGTTTTGGGGAGCCTCAATCAGCCCCAGCATTTT	CASSLVLGSLNQPQHF
TRBV7-3	TRBJ2-3	.	15	.	TGTGCCAGCAGCTTCGGGGGTTCGAGCACAGATACGCAGTATTTT	CASSFGGSSTDTQYF
TRBV7-2	TRBJ2-5	TRBD2	17	.	TGTGCCAGCAGCTTAGGACTAGCGGGGGGGCCGCAGGAGACCCAGTACTTC	CASSLGLAGGPQETQYF
TRBV5-6	TRBJ2-7	TRBD1	14	once	TGTGCCAGCATCCGGACAGGGAGCTCCTACGAGCAGTACTTC	CASIRTGSSYEQYF
TRBV11-2	TRBJ1-2	.	14	.	TGTGCCAGCAGCTTAGAGGCAGGATACTATGGCTACACCTTC	CASSLEAGYYGYTF
TRBV5-1	TRBJ1-2	TRBD1	14	.	TGCGCCAGCAGCGGACAGGGAATGGGCGATGGCTACACCTTC	CASSGQGMGDGYTF
TRBV4-1	TRBJ1-2	.	13	.	TGCGCCAGCAGCCTACAGGCGGACTATGGCTACACCTTC	CASSLQADYGYTF
TRBV6-6	TRBJ1-2	.	15	.	TGTGCCAGCACCGAATCAGGACAGAACCACTATGGCTACACCTTC	CASTESGQNHYGYTF
TRBV7-9	TRBJ2-1	TRBD1	15	.	TGTGCCAGCAGCCAATCGGGGACAGTCCCCAATGAGCAGTTCTTC	CASSQSGTVPNEQFF
TRBV9	TRBJ2-1	.	15	.	TGTGCCAGCAGCGTAGGTTGGGTCGACTACAATGAGCAGTTCTTC	CASSVGWVDYNEQFF
TRBV19	TRBJ1-2	TRBD1	13	.	TGTGCCAGTAGATGGAAGGGGGCGCAGGGCTACACCTTC	CASRWKGAQGYTF
TRBV6-5	TRBJ2-6	.	15	.	TGTGCCAGCAGACCACCAAGCTCTGGGGCCAACGTCCTGACTTTC	CASRPPSSGANVLTF
TRBV7-9	TRBJ2-1	.	15	.	TGTGCCAGCAGCTTAGTCCGCCCCAGTTACAATGAGCAGTTCTTC	CASSLVRPSYNEQFF